This T cell receptor beta chain was captured in a study of blood T cell repertoires in COVID-19. CDR3 length equals 13 residues. Germline values: CDR1 SGHNT, CDR2 YYREEE (reference sequence). Trimming stripped 1 base from V and 4 bases from J, with 6 bases between. Some clones are missing from TCRdb's copy, which holds only in-frame ones; the method was immunoSEQ multiplex PCR. This repertoire shows approximately 200,000 clones, about 80% found once; its top ten account for roughly 2.4%. The receptor was derived from a woman aged 55 to 70 with acute or convalescent COVID-19. The specimen was peripheral blood. The genes are TRBV5-4 and TRBJ1-3, with D perhaps matching TRBD1 (5 bases). CDR3 DNA: TGTGCCAGCAGCTTGCAGGGAGGAAACACCATATATTTT. Protein product: CASSLQGGNTIYF.